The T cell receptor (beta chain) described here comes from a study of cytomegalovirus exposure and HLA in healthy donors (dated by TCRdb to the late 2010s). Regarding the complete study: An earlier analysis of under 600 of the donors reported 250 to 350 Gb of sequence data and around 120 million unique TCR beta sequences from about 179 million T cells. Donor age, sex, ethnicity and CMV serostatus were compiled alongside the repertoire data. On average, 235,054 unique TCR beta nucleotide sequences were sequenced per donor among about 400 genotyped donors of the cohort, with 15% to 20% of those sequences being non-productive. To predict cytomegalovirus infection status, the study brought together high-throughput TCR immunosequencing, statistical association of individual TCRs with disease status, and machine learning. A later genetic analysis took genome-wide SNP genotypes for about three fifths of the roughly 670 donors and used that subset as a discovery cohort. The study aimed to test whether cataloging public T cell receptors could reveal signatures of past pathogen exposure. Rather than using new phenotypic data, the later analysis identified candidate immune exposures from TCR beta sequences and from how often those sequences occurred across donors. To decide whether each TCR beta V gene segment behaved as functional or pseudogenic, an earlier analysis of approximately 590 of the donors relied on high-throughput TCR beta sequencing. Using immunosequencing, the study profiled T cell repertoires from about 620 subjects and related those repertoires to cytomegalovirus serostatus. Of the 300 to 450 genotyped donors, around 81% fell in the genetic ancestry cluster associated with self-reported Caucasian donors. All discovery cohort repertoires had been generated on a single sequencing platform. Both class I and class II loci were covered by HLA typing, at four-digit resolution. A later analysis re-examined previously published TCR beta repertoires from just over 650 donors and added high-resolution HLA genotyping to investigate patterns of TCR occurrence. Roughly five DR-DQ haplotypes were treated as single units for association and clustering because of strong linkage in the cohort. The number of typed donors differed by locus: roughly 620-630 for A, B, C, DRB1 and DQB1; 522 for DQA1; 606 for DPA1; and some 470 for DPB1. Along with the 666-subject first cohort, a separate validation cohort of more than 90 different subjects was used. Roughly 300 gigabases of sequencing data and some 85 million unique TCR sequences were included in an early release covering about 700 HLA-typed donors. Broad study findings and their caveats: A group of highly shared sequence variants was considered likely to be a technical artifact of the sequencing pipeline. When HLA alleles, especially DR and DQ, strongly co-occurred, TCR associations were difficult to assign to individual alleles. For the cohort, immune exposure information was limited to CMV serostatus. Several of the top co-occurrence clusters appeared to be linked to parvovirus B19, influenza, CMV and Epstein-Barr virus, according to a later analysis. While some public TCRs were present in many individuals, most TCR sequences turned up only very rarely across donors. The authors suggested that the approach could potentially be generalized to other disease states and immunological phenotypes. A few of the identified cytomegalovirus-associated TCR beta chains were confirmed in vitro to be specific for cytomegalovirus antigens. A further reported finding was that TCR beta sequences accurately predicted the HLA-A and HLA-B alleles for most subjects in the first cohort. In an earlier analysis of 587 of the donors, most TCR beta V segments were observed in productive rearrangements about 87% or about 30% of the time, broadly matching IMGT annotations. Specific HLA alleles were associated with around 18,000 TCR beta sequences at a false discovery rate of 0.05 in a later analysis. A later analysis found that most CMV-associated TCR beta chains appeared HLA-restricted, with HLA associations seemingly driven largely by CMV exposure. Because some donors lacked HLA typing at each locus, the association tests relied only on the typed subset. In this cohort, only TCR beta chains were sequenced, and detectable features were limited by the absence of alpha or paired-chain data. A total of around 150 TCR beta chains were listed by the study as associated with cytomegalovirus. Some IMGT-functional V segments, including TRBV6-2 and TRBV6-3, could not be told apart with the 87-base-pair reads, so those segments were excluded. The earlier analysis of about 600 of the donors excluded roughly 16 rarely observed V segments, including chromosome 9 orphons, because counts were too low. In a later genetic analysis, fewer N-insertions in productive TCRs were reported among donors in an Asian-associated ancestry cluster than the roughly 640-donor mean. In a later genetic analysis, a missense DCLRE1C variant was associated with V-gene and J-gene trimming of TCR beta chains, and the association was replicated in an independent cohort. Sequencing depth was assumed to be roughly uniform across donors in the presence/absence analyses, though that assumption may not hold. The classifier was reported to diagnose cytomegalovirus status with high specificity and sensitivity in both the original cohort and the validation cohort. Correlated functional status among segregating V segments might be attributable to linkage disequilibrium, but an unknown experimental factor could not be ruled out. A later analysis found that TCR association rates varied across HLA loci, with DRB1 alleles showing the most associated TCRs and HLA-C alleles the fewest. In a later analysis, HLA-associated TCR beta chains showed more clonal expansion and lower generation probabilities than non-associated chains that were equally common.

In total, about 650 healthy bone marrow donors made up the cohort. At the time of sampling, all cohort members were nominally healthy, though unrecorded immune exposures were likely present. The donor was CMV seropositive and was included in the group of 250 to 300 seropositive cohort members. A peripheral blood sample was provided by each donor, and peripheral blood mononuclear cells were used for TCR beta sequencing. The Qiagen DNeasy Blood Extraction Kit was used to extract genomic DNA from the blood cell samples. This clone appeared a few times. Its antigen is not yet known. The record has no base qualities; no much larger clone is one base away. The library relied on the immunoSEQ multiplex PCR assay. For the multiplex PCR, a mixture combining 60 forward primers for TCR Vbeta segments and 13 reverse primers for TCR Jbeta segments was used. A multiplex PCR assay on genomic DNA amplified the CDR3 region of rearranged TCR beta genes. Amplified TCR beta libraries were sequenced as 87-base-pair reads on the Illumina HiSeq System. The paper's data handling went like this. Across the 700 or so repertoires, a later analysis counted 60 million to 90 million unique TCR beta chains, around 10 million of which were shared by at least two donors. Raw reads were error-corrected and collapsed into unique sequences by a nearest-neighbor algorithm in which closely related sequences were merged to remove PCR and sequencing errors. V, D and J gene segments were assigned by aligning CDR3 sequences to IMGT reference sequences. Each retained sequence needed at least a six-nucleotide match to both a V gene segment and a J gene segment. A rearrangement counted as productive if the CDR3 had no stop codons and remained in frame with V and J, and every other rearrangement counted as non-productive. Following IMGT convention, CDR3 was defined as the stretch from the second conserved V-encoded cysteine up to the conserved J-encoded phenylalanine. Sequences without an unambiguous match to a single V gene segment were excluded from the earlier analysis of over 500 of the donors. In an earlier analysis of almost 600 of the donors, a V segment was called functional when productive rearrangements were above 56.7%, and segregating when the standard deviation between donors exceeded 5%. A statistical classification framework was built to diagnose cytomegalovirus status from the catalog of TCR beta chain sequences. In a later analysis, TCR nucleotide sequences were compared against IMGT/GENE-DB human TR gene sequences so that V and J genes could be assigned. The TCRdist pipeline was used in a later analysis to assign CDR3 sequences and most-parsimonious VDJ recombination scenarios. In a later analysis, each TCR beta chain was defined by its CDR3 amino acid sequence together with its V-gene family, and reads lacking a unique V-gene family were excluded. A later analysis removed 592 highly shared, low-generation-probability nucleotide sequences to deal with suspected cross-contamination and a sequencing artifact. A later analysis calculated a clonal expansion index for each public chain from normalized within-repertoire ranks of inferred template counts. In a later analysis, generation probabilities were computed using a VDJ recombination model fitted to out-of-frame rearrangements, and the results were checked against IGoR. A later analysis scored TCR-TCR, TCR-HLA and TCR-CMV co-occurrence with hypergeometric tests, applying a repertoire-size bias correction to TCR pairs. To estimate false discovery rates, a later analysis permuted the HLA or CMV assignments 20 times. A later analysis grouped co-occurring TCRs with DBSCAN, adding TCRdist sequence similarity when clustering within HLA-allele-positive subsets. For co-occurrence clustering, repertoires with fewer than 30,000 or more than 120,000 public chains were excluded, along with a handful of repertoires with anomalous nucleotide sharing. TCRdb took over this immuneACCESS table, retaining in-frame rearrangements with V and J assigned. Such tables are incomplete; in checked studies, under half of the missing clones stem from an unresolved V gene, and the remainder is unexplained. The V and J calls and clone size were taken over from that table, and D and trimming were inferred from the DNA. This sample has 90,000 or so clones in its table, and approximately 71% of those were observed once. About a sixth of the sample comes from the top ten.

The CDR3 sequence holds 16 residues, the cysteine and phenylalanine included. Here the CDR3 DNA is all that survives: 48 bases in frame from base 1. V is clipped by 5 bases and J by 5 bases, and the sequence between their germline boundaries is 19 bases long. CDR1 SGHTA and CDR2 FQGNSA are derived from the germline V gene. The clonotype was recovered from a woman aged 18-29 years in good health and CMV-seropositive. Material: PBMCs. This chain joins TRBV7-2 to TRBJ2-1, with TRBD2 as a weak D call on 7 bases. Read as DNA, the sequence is TGTGCCAGCAGCCCCGTGGGGGGGGGCCTAAACAATGAGCAGTTCTTC. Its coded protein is CASSPVGGGLNNEQFF.